This paragraph reports one T cell receptor (beta chain). Its antigen remains unidentified. V gave up 3 bases and J gave up 1 base, with 7 bases separating them. Per the germline V gene, CDR1 is SQVTM and CDR2 is ANQGSEA. The CDR3 runs 14 residues. This specimen comes from a study of cytomegalovirus exposure and HLA in healthy donors. Findings and caveats of the study: The authors reported that TCR beta sequences could predict HLA-A and HLA-B alleles. These predictions were accurate for most subjects in the first cohort.

In the PCR, 60 Vbeta and 13 Jbeta primers were used. Sequenced by immunoSEQ multiplex PCR; TCRdb stores in-frame clones only, minus some. This sample has about 130,000 clones, with about four fifths found just once. The clonotype originates from a man younger than 40 in good health and CMV-seronegative. Sequenced: PBMCs. V usage is TRBV29-1 and J usage is TRBJ2-6, with D unclear. This chain's CDR3 is CSVDGGSGANVLTF. DNA for the CDR3: TGCAGCGTTGACGGTGGTTCTGGGGCCAACGTCCTGACTTTC.